Sequencing of this T cell receptor (beta chain) was carried out in a study of human T cells and chemical hapten exposure. Background on the study: Patients, chiefly female, had alopecia areata, totalis or universalis. Findings and limits, study-wide: The immune response of these alopecia patients might not match healthy individuals'.

Regarding time point: patch test 2, 6 weeks after DPC sensitization. Treatment: therapeutic diphenylcyclopropenone sensitization with weekly scalp DPC. Individual cDNA molecules each carried unique molecular identifiers attached by the library. MiXCR was run by TCRdb on the RACE reads, yielding one entry per CDR3 protein. Counted here are roughly 140,000 distinct CDR3 sequences, over 9.5% occurring once; the ten biggest clones make up 1.2% to 1.5%. The V end was cut by 0 bases, the J end by 0 bases, with 12 bases between. CDR3 length equals 16 residues. The germline CDR1 and CDR2 sequences are SGDLS and YYNGEE. Regarding this clonotype: Antigen specificity is unknown.

This material consisted of whole blood, taken in connection with sensitization to the hapten diphenylcyclopropenone (DPC). J is TRBJ2-5 and V is TRBV9, with D tentatively TRBD2 (6 bases). The receptor was derived from a woman aged 50 to 60 with alopecia areata. Some clones in this sample may be carry-over from other donors' samples. CDR3 DNA: TGTGCCAGCAGCGTAGGTCCGGCGGGACACCAAGAGACCCAGTACTTC. Translating it yields CASSVGPAGHQETQYF.